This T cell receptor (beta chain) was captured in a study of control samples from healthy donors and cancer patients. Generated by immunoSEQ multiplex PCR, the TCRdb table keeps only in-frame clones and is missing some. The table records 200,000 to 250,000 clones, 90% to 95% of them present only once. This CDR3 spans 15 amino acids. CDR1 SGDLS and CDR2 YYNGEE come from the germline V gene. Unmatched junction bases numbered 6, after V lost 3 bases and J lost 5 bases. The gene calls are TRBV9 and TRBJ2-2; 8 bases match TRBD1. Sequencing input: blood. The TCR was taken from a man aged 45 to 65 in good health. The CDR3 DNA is TGTGCCAGCAGCGGACAGGGGCGTTATACCGGGGAGCTGTTTTTT. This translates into CASSGQGRYTGELFF.